This T cell receptor (beta chain) is from a study of blood T cell repertoires in COVID-19. The CDR3 spans 14 residues. Germline-derived CDR1 and CDR2 are SGHTA and FQGNSA. The V end lost 5 bases, the J end lost 2 bases, and 11 bases lay between the germline ends. The protocol was immunoSEQ multiplex PCR, while the TCRdb copy is restricted to in-frame clones and leaves out a portion. The sample has approximately 100,000 clones, roughly 85% seen once. Sequenced input: peripheral blood. The chain employs TRBV7-2 and TRBJ2-3, with D possibly being TRBD1 (5 bases). The clonotype was recovered from a man older than 75 with acute or convalescent COVID-19. CDR3 coding DNA: TGTGCCAGCAGCCCTGGGGCCTCCACAGATACGCAGTATTTT. Residues: CASSPGASTDTQYF. Drawing the rest from reference TRBV7-2 and TRBJ2-3, the complete variable domain is GAGVSQSPSNKVTEKGKDVELRCDPISGHTALYWYRQSLGQGLEFLIYFQGNSAPDKSGLPSDRFSAERTGGSVSTLTIQRTQQEDSAVYLCASSPGASTDTQYFGPGTRLTVL.